The text below deals with one TCR beta chain. The antigen remains unidentified. TCR beta sequencing covered blood CD8+ and CD4+ T cells. The source of the sample is a study of CD8 T cells in Susac syndrome. Turning to the study itself: Patients with Susac syndrome were, at the time of blood collection, therapy-naive, maintained on corticosteroids, or maintained on intravenous immunoglobulin alone. General observations from the study: The study recognized that the number of individuals in its TCR sequencing and HLA analysis was relatively small. Susac syndrome CD4+ T cell repertoires showed no clonal expansion.

The CDR3 contains 14 residues. Germline loops: CDR1 SGHDN, CDR2 FVKESK. V was shortened by 4 bases and J by 9 bases, with 13 bases between the two germline ends. The authors reverse transcribed roughly 0.5 to 1 ug RNA with random hexamers. TCRdb recomputed calls from the immunoSEQ multiplex PCR reads with MiXCR, one row per CDR3 protein. The table has tens of thousands of distinct CDR3 sequences, just under 95% seen once. The receptor's source is a human donor with Susac syndrome. The source material was CD4+ T cells from PBMCs. The J gene is TRBJ1-6, the V gene TRBV14, with D possibly TRBD1 on 5 matching bases. The CDR3 loop is CASSPEIGGSPLHF. In nucleotides, the CDR3 is TGTGCCAGCAGCCCGGAAATCGGGGGTTCACCCCTCCACTTT. The full variable domain, with the rest looked up from reference TRBV14 and TRBJ1-6, is EAGVTQFPSHSVIEKGQTVTLRCDPISGHDNLYWYRRVMGKEIKFLLHFVKESKQDESGMPNNRFLAERTGGTYSTLKVQPAELEDSGVYFCASSPEIGGSPLHFGNGTRLTVT.